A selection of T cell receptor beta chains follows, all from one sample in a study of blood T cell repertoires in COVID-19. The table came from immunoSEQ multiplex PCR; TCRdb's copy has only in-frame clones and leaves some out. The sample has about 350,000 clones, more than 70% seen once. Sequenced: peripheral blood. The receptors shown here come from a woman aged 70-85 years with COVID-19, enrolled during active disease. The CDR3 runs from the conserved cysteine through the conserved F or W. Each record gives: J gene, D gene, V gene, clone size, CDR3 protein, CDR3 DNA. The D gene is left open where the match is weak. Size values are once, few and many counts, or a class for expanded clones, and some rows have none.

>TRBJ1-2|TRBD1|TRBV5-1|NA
CASSLVEGANYGYTF
TGCGCCAGCAGCTTGGTGGAGGGGGCAAACTATGGCTACACCTTC
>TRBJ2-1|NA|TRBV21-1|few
CASSRLGRNNEQFF
TGTGCCAGCAGCAGACTCGGCCGGAACAATGAGCAGTTCTTC
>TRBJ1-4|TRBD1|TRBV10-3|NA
CAIRDRGNEKLFF
TGTGCCATCAGGGACAGGGGGAATGAAAAACTGTTTTTT
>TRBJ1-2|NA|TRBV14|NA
CASSLGKGRDGYTF
TGTGCCAGCAGCCTAGGGAAGGGGCGCGATGGCTACACCTTC
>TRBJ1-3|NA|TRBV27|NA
CASSLTRQPGNTIYF
TGTGCCAGCAGTTTAACAAGACAGCCTGGAAACACCATATATTTT
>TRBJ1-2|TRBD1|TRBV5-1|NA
CASNGQGAIGYTF
TGCGCCAGCAACGGACAGGGGGCAATTGGCTACACCTTC
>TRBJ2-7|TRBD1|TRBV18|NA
CASSPGQNLPSYEQYF
TGTGCCAGCTCACCGGGACAGAACCTACCCTCCTACGAGCAGTACTTC
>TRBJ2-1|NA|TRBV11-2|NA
CASSLDRGDEQFF
TGTGCCAGCAGCTTAGACAGGGGTGATGAGCAGTTCTTC
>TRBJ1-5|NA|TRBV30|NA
CAWSRGSNQPQHF
TGTGCCTGGAGCAGGGGAAGCAATCAGCCCCAGCATTTT
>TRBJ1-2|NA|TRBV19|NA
CASSTANLGGRYGYTF
TGTGCCAGTAGTACAGCGAACCTCGGGGGGAGGTATGGCTACACCTTC
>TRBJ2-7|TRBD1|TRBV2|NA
CASSERRQGAKYEQYF
TGTGCCAGCAGTGAACGGCGACAGGGGGCGAAATACGAGCAGTACTTC
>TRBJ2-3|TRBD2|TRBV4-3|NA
CASSQAAGATDTQYF
TGCGCCAGCAGCCAAGCAGCGGGGGCCACAGATACGCAGTATTTT
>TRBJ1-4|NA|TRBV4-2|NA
CASSQGGSGQEKLFF
TGTGCCAGCAGCCAGGGCGGGTCGGGTCAAGAAAAACTGTTTTTT
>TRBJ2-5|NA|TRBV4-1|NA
CASSQVFPRSSQETQYF
TGCGCCAGCAGCCAAGTATTTCCGCGGAGCTCCCAAGAGACCCAGTACTTC
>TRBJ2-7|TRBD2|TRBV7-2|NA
CASSLRRGGTYEQYF
TGTGCCAGCAGCTTACGGCGGGGGGGTACTTACGAGCAGTACTTC
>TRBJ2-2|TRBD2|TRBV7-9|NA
CASSLAGLASGELFF
TGTGCCAGCAGCTTAGCGGGACTAGCGAGCGGGGAGCTGTTTTTT
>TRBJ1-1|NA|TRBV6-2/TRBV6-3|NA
CASSARGARNTEAFF
TGTGCCAGCAGCGCCCGGGGGGCGAGGAACACTGAAGCTTTCTTT
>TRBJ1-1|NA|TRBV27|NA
CASSPQGSLNTEAFF
TGTGCCAGCAGTCCTCAGGGGTCCCTGAACACTGAAGCTTTCTTT
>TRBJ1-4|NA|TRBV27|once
CASGAGFTEKLFF
TGTGCCAGTGGGGCAGGGTTTACGGAAAAACTGTTTTTT
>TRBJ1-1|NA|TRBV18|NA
CASSPRGGAGTEAFF
TGTGCCAGCTCACCACGAGGGGGGGCGGGAACTGAAGCTTTCTTT
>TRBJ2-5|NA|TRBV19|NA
CASSIGRHWETQYF
TGTGCCAGTAGTATAGGTCGACATTGGGAGACCCAGTACTTC
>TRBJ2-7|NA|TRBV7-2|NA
CASSFGASYEQYF
TGTGCCAGCAGCTTTGGGGCCTCCTACGAGCAGTACTTC
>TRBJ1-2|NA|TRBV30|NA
CAWSDSNYGYTF
TGTGCCTGGAGCGACAGTAACTATGGCTACACCTTC
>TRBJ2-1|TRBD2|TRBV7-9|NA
CASSPVAGGTYNEQFF
TGTGCCAGCAGCCCGGTAGCGGGGGGGACCTACAATGAGCAGTTCTTC
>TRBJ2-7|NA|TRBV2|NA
CASSGAYEQYF
TGTGCCAGCAGTGGAGCCTACGAGCAGTACTTC
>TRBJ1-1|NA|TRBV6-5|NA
CASSYSSAAGNTEAFF
TGTGCCAGCAGTTACTCTTCGGCGGCGGGGAACACTGAAGCTTTCTTT
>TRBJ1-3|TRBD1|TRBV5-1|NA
CASSDRDRARNTIYF
TGCGCCAGCAGCGACCGGGACAGGGCTAGAAACACCATATATTTT
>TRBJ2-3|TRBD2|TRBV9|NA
CASSVEGTRLRDTQYF
TGTGCCAGCAGCGTAGAGGGGACTAGATTACGTGATACGCAGTATTTT
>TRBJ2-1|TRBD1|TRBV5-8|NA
CASSGVGTGGYNEQFF
TGTGCCAGCAGCGGGGTCGGGACAGGGGGCTACAATGAGCAGTTCTTC
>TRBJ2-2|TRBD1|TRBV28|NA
CAGGKGGIEYTGELFF
TGTGCCGGGGGAAAAGGGGGCATAGAATACACCGGGGAGCTGTTTTTT
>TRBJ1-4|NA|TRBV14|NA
CASSQEGGGSDEKLFF
TGTGCCAGCAGCCAAGAAGGTGGGGGGAGTGATGAAAAACTGTTTTTT
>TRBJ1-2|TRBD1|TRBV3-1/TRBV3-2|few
CASSQDRVYGYTF
TGTGCCAGCAGCCAGGACAGGGTCTATGGCTACACCTTC
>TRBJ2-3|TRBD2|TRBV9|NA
CASSEGLAGGSVTDTQYF
TGTGCCAGCAGCGAAGGACTAGCGGGGGGTAGTGTCACAGATACGCAGTATTTT
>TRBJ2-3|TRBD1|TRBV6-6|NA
CASRSGDRGPTDTQYF
TGTGCCAGCAGGAGCGGAGACAGGGGCCCCACAGATACGCAGTATTTT
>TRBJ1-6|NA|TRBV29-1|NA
CSVRDSSSSPLHF
TGCAGCGTACGGGACTCAAGCAGTTCACCCCTCCACTTT
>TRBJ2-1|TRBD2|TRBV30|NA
CAWRGGGSQVEQFF
TGTGCCTGGAGAGGCGGGGGATCCCAGGTTGAGCAGTTCTTC
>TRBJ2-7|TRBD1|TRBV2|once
CASSEAARGLYEQYF
TGTGCCAGCAGTGAAGCGGCCAGGGGGCTCTACGAGCAGTACTTC
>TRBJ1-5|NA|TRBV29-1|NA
CSVVKSGNQPQHF
TGCAGCGTTGTCAAGAGTGGCAATCAGCCCCAGCATTTT
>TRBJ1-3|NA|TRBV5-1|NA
CASSPGGTVGYSGNTIYF
TGCGCCAGCAGCCCCGGTGGGACTGTTGGTTACTCTGGAAACACCATATATTTT
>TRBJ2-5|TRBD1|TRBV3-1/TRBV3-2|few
CASSQDSLPDRVDETQYF
TGTGCCAGCAGCCAAGACTCCTTGCCCGACAGGGTTGACGAGACCCAGTACTTC
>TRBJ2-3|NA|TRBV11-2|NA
CASSLPPTGTDTQYF
TGTGCCAGCAGCCTCCCCCCGACAGGCACAGATACGCAGTATTTT
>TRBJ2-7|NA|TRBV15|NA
CATSRGTGTLSYEQYF
TGTGCCACCAGCAGAGGTACCGGGACACTTTCCTACGAGCAGTACTTC
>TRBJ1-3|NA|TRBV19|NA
CASRDYSGLSSGNTIYF
TGTGCCAGTAGGGATTATTCGGGACTGAGCTCTGGAAACACCATATATTTT
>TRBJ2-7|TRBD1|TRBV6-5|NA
CASSLGQGAYERYF
TGTGCCAGCAGCCTGGGACAGGGGGCCTACGAGCGGTACTTC
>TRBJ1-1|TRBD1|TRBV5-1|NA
CASTTGGSNTEAFF
TGCGCCAGCACTACAGGGGGCTCGAACACTGAAGCTTTCTTT
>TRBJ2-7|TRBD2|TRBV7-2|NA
CASSPGLASYEQYF
TGTGCCAGCAGCCCCGGACTAGCGAGCTACGAGCAGTACTTC
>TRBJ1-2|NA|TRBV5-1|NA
CASSYSTGMDGYTF
TGCGCCAGCAGCTATAGTACAGGGATGGATGGCTACACCTTC
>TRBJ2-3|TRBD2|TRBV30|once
CAWNMRGVLTDTQYF
TGTGCCTGGAATATGCGGGGGGTACTTACGGATACGCAGTATTTT
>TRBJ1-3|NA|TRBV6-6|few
CASTSTRSGNTIYF
TGTGCCAGCACCTCGACACGCTCTGGAAACACCATATATTTT
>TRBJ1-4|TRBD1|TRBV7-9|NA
CASSFPTGGAGEKLFF
TGTGCCAGCAGCTTTCCCACAGGGGGCGCGGGAGAAAAACTGTTTTTT
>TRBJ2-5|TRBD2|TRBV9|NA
CASSVGLAGAQETQYF
TGTGCCAGCAGCGTTGGTCTAGCGGGGGCCCAAGAGACCCAGTACTTC
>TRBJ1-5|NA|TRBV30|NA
CACGRSNQSQHF
TGTGCCTGCGGACGGAGCAATCAGTCCCAGCATTTT
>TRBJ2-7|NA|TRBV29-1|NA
CSVGVIRTVTYEQYF
TGCAGCGTTGGGGTAATACGGACAGTTACCTACGAGCAGTACTTC
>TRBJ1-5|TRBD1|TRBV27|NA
CASSPGTGSNQPQHF
TGTGCCAGCAGTCCCGGGACAGGGAGCAATCAGCCCCAGCATTTT
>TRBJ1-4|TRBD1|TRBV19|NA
CASSILTGSGEKLFF
TGTGCCAGTAGTATCCTGACAGGGTCTGGTGAAAAACTGTTTTTT
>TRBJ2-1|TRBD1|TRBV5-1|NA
CASSPGTGWHEQFF
TGCGCCAGCAGCCCAGGGACAGGGTGGCATGAGCAGTTCTTC
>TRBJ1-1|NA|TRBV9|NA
CASSVTSGNEAFF
TGTGCCAGCAGCGTGACTAGTGGGAATGAAGCTTTCTTT
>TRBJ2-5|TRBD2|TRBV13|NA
CASSLGMRGAQETQYF
TGTGCCAGCAGCTTAGGGATGCGGGGGGCACAAGAGACCCAGTACTTC